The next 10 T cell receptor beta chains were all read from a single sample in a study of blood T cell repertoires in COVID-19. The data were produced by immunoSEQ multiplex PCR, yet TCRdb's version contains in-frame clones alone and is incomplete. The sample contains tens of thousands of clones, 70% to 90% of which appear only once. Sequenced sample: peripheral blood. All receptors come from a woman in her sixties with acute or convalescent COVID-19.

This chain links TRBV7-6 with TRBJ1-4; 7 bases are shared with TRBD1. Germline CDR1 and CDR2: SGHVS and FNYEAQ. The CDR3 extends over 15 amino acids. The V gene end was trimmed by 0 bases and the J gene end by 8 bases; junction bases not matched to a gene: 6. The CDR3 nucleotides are TGTGCCAGCAGCTTAGCAGTGACAGGGACCGAAAAACTGTTTTTT. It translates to CASSLAVTGTEKLFF.

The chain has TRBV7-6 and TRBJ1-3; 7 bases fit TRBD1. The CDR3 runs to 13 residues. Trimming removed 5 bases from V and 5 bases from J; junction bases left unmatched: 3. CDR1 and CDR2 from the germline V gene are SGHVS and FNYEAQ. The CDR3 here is CASSMTGRNTIYF. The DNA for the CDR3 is TGTGCCAGCAGCATGACAGGGAGAAACACCATATATTTT.

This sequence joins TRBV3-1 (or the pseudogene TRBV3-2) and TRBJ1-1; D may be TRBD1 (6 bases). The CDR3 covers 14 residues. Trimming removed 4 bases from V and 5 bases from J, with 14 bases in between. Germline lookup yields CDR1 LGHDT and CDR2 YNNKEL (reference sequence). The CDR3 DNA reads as TGTGCCAGCAGCCTAGGACAGAGAGGGACTGAAGCTTTCTTT. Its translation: CASSLGQRGTEAFF.

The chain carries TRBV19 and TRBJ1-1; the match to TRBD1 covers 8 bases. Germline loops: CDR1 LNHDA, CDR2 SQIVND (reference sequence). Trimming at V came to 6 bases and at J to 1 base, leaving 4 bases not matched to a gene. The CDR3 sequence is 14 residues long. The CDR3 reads CASRAGGPNTEAFF. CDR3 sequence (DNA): TGTGCCAGTAGGGCAGGGGGCCCGAACACTGAAGCTTTCTTT.

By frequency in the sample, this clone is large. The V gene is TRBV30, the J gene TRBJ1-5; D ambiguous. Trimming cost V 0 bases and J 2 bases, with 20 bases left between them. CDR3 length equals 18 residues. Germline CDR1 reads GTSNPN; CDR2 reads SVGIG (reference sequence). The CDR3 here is CAWSVQPSRGWRNQPQHF. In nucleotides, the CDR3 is TGTGCCTGGAGTGTACAACCCTCAAGAGGTTGGCGCAATCAGCCCCAGCATTTT.

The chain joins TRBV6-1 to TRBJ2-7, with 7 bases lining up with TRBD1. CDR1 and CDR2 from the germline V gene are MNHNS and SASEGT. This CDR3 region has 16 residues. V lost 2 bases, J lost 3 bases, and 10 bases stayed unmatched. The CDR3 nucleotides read TGTGCCAGCAGTGAACCCCCCGAGGGACAGAGCTACGAGCAGTACGTC. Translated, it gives CASSEPPEGQSYEQYV.

CDR3 loop: CASSLGLGADTQYF. CDR3 DNA sequence: TGTGCCAGCAGCTTGGGACTGGGTGCAGATACGCAGTATTTT. The chain is built from TRBV5-4 and TRBJ2-3, with D unclear. V dropped 0 bases and J dropped 4 bases, with 9 bases sitting between them. The germline V gene has CDR1 SGHNT and CDR2 YYREEE (reference sequence). The CDR3 spans 14 residues.

The CDR3, as DNA: TGTGCCAGTAGTATTGGTCAGGGGGCTGGGGGATGGCTCGAAGCTTTCTTT. Its protein is CASSIGQGAGGWLEAFF. The genes are TRBV19 and TRBJ1-1, with 8 bases that match TRBD1. The CDR3 covers 17 residues. V gave up 3 bases and J gave up 8 bases; unmatched junction bases: 17. Germline assignment: CDR1 LNHDA and CDR2 SQIVND (reference sequence).

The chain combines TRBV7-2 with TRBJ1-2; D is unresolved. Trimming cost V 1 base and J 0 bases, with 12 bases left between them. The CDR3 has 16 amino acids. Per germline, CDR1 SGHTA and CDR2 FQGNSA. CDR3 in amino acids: CASSLGAQVPNYGYTF. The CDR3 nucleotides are TGTGCCAGCAGCTTAGGGGCCCAGGTCCCTAACTATGGCTACACCTTC.

In nucleotides, the CDR3 is TGTGCCAGTAGTATCGGGCAGGGAAGAGAAAAACTGTTTTTT. Its protein is CASSIGQGREKLFF. V and J are TRBV19 and TRBJ1-4; D is perhaps TRBD1 (5 bases). The CDR3 extends over 14 amino acids. The V end lost 3 bases, the J end lost 8 bases, and 13 bases lay between the germline ends. Germline V gene data show CDR1 as LNHDA and CDR2 as SQIVND (reference sequence). The entire variable domain, with the rest obtained from reference TRBV19 and TRBJ1-4, is as follows: DGGITQSPKYLFRKEGQNVTLSCEQNLNHDAMYWYRQDPGQGLRLIYYSQIVNDFQKGDIAEGYSVSREKKESFPLTVTSAQKNPTAFYLCASSIGQGREKLFFGSGTQLSVL.